Listed below are T cell receptor beta chains from one sample, sequenced in a study of shared clonotypes between healthy human individuals. The table came from immunoSEQ multiplex PCR; TCRdb's copy has only in-frame clones and leaves some out. The table lists roughly 1,600,000 clones, approximately 98.5% of them singletons, with approximately 0.4% in the top ten. The sample taken for sequencing was naive CD4+ T cells sorted from blood. The receptors originated from a man in his thirties or forties in good health. The CDR3 runs from the conserved cysteine through the conserved F or W. Fields, in order: CDR3 DNA, CDR3 protein, D gene, V gene, J gene, clone size. A D gene is named only where the DNA matches it firmly. Clone size, where shown, is once, few, many, or a class for clones that have expanded.

CDR3nt: TGTGCCAGCAGCCCGGGACTGCGGGTGAACACCGGGGAGCTGTTTTTT
CDR3aa: CASSPGLRVNTGELFF
d_gene: .
v_gene: TRBV14
j_gene: TRBJ2-2
abundance: .

CDR3nt: TGTGCCAGCAGCTTAGCCGGGGCCCACCCTGGGGCCAACGTCCTGACTTTC
CDR3aa: CASSLAGAHPGANVLTF
d_gene: .
v_gene: TRBV11-2
j_gene: TRBJ2-6
abundance: .

CDR3nt: TGTGCCAGCAGCTACCGGACTAGCGGGGCCCGCGGGGTCAATGAGCAGTTCTTC
CDR3aa: CASSYRTSGARGVNEQFF
d_gene: TRBD2
v_gene: TRBV5-4
j_gene: TRBJ2-1
abundance: .

CDR3nt: TGTGCCAGCAGCCAGAGGGACAGTTACAATGAGCAGTTCTTC
CDR3aa: CASSQRDSYNEQFF
d_gene: TRBD1
v_gene: TRBV6-6
j_gene: TRBJ2-1
abundance: .

CDR3nt: TGTGCCACCAGCAGAGGAGAAGCGGGAAAAGAGACCCAGTACTTC
CDR3aa: CATSRGEAGKETQYF
d_gene: TRBD2
v_gene: TRBV15
j_gene: TRBJ2-5
abundance: .

CDR3nt: TGCGCCAGCAGCCAAGGTATCGGGACCCAGTACTTC
CDR3aa: CASSQGIGTQYF
d_gene: .
v_gene: TRBV4-1
j_gene: TRBJ2-5
abundance: .

CDR3nt: TGTGCCAGCTCATCCGGACAGCAATCCTACGAGCAGTACTTC
CDR3aa: CASSSGQQSYEQYF
d_gene: .
v_gene: TRBV18
j_gene: TRBJ2-7
abundance: once

CDR3nt: TGTGCCAGCAGTGAATTAGCTGGCGGGAGCCTCACAGATACGCAGTATTTT
CDR3aa: CASSELAGGSLTDTQYF
d_gene: TRBD2
v_gene: TRBV25-1
j_gene: TRBJ2-3
abundance: .

CDR3nt: TGTGCCAGCAGCGTGGGGCAGGGGGCTCCTAACTATGGCTACACCTTC
CDR3aa: CASSVGQGAPNYGYTF
d_gene: TRBD1
v_gene: TRBV9
j_gene: TRBJ1-2
abundance: .

CDR3nt: TGTGCCAGCAGGGGACTAGGCACCGATACGCAGTATTTT
CDR3aa: CASRGLGTDTQYF
d_gene: TRBD2
v_gene: TRBV11-2
j_gene: TRBJ2-3
abundance: .

CDR3nt: TGTGCCAGCAGCTCCAGCCGACTAGATCGCACAGATACGCAGTATTTT
CDR3aa: CASSSSRLDRTDTQYF
d_gene: .
v_gene: TRBV7-2
j_gene: TRBJ2-3
abundance: .

CDR3nt: TGCGCCAGCAGCTTGGCTACAGCCGCAGATACGCAGTATTTT
CDR3aa: CASSLATAADTQYF
d_gene: .
v_gene: TRBV5-1
j_gene: TRBJ2-3
abundance: .

CDR3nt: TGTGCCAGCAGCAAAACCCGGGACAGTCTGACCTACGAGCAGTACTTC
CDR3aa: CASSKTRDSLTYEQYF
d_gene: TRBD1
v_gene: TRBV5-4
j_gene: TRBJ2-7
abundance: .

CDR3nt: TGTGCCAGCAGTTTAGGTAGCGGGAGCGCCTACGAGCAGTACTTC
CDR3aa: CASSLGSGSAYEQYF
d_gene: TRBD2
v_gene: TRBV28
j_gene: TRBJ2-7
abundance: .

CDR3nt: TGTGCCAGCAGCTTAGATGGGGAGTACAATGAGCAGTTCTTC
CDR3aa: CASSLDGEYNEQFF
d_gene: .
v_gene: TRBV11-2
j_gene: TRBJ2-1
abundance: .

CDR3nt: TGTGCCAGCCGTAAAAGACAGGGTACCCACGAGCAGTACTTC
CDR3aa: CASRKRQGTHEQYF
d_gene: TRBD1
v_gene: TRBV25-1
j_gene: TRBJ2-7
abundance: .

CDR3nt: TGTGCCAGCTCACTCTCGGAGACTAGCGGGGGTTACAATGAGCAGTTCTTC
CDR3aa: CASSLSETSGGYNEQFF
d_gene: TRBD2
v_gene: TRBV18
j_gene: TRBJ2-1
abundance: .

CDR3nt: TGTGCCAGCAGCTTAGGCGGGCACAACACAGATACGCAGTATTTT
CDR3aa: CASSLGGHNTDTQYF
d_gene: .
v_gene: TRBV7-3
j_gene: TRBJ2-3
abundance: .

CDR3nt: TGTGCCAGCAGCTTAGACTGGCCTAGCGGATCCTACGAGCAGTACTTC
CDR3aa: CASSLDWPSGSYEQYF
d_gene: TRBD2
v_gene: TRBV7-8
j_gene: TRBJ2-7
abundance: .

CDR3nt: TGTGCCAGCAGCCCGGGGGACAGGGGGTGGTACGAGCAGTACTTC
CDR3aa: CASSPGDRGWYEQYF
d_gene: TRBD1
v_gene: TRBV9
j_gene: TRBJ2-7
abundance: .

CDR3nt: TGTGCCAGCAGCTTGGGGTCCGGGACAGGGAACATTCAGTACTTC
CDR3aa: CASSLGSGTGNIQYF
d_gene: TRBD1
v_gene: TRBV5-4
j_gene: TRBJ2-4
abundance: .

CDR3nt: TGTGCCAGCAGCGATCCAAATCAGCCCCAGCATTTT
CDR3aa: CASSDPNQPQHF
d_gene: .
v_gene: TRBV5-8
j_gene: TRBJ1-5
abundance: .

CDR3nt: TGCGCCAGCAGCCAAGAGGCCAGGGGCACAGATACGCAGTATTTT
CDR3aa: CASSQEARGTDTQYF
d_gene: .
v_gene: TRBV4-3
j_gene: TRBJ2-3
abundance: .

CDR3nt: TGCGCCAGCAGTGAATCCGGACTAGCACTACGAGGCTACGAGCAGTACTTC
CDR3aa: CASSESGLALRGYEQYF
d_gene: TRBD2
v_gene: TRBV10-2
j_gene: TRBJ2-7
abundance: .

CDR3nt: TGTGCCAGCAGCCTAGGCCGGCTAGCCAAAAACATTCAGTACTTC
CDR3aa: CASSLGRLAKNIQYF
d_gene: .
v_gene: TRBV7-8
j_gene: TRBJ2-4
abundance: .